The 10 T cell receptor beta chains given below trace back to one sample, sequenced in a study of cytomegalovirus exposure and HLA in healthy donors. 13 Jbeta primers and 60 Vbeta primers were used for the PCR. Here immunoSEQ multiplex PCR was the method, and the copy in TCRdb shows in-frame clones only, minus some. The table shows a few hundred thousand clones, with more than 85% occurring only once. Sequencing was done on a sample of PBMCs. The source of these receptors is a woman in her late teens or twenties in good health and CMV-seronegative.

The chain uses TRBV2 and TRBJ1-2, with D maybe TRBD1 (6 bases). CDR3 length: 12 amino acids. Germline V gene lookup returns CDR1 SNHLY and CDR2 FYNNEI. V was shortened by 8 bases and J by 8 bases, with 15 bases between the two germline ends. The CDR3 sequence is CASPGPGVGYTF. The DNA of the CDR3 is TGTGCCAGCCCAGGGCCAGGGGTCGGCTACACCTTC.

J is TRBJ2-7 and V is TRBV19, with 8 bases lining up with TRBD1. The CDR3 is 13 amino acids. V was pared by 9 bases and J by 2 bases, with 6 bases of the junction left unmatched. Germline CDR1 and CDR2: LNHDA and SQIVND (reference sequence). CDR3 coding DNA: TGTGCCAGCACGGACAGGGAGACCTACGAGCAGTACTTC. Its translation: CASTDRETYEQYF.

Relative to its sample, this clone is medium-sized. The chain employs TRBV7-2 and TRBJ1-1, with D possibly TRBD1 on 6 matching bases. This CDR3 region has 13 residues. Germline CDR1 and CDR2: SGHTA and FQGNSA. V was cut by 5 bases and J by 7 bases, with 14 bases left in between. The CDR3: CASSGTTAGEAFF. As DNA, the CDR3 is TGTGCCAGCAGCGGGACAACAGCTGGTGAAGCTTTCTTT.

The genes are TRBV29-1 and TRBJ2-7; 10 bases line up with TRBD2. V lost 1 base and J lost 2; bases outside the gene matches: 2. CDR1 and CDR2 (germline): SQVTM, ANQGSEA. The CDR3 sequence is 14 residues long. The CDR3 region has the DNA TGCAGCGTTGAAGGGACTAGCGGTGCCTACGAGCAGTACTTC. It translates to CSVEGTSGAYEQYF.

J is TRBJ1-2 and V is TRBV15, with 11 nucleotides matching TRBD1. The CDR3 is 20 residues long. Germline CDR1 and CDR2: LNHNV and YYDKDF (reference sequence). V dropped 0 bases and J dropped 9; count of bases not matched to a gene: 21. CDR3 region: CATSRDDLDRGRGGFTCYTF. CDR3 bases: TGTGCCACCAGCAGAGACGACCTGGACAGGGGGCGCGGTGGGTTTACGTGCTACACCTTC.

The chain is built from TRBV6-4 and TRBJ1-6; D possibly corresponds to TRBD1 (5 bases). V shed 5 bases and J shed 9 bases, with 14 bases lying between them. CDR3 length: 14 amino acids. The germline CDR1 and CDR2 sequences are MRHNA and SNTAGT. In nucleotides, the CDR3 is TGTGCCAGCAGTCTGATTCAGGGCAGTTCACCCCTCCACTTT. This encodes CASSLIQGSSPLHF.

Written as DNA, the CDR3 is TGTGCCAGCTCCCAGACAGGGGGAGGCAATCAGCCCCAGCATTTT. This gives the protein CASSQTGGGNQPQHF. The chain has TRBV18 and TRBJ1-5; TRBD1 aligns across 9 bases. The germline gives CDR1 KGHSH, CDR2 LQKENI. Unmatched junction bases numbered 5, after V lost 6 bases and J lost 2 bases. This CDR3 region has 15 residues.

CDR3 sequence reads: CASVADAKETQYF. In DNA form, the CDR3 reads TGTGCCAGTGTTGCTGATGCGAAGGAGACCCAGTACTTC. V is TRBV7-2 and J is TRBJ2-5; no clear D gene. The V end was cut by 9 bases, the J end by 5 bases, with 16 bases between. The CDR3 loop spans 13 amino acids. Per germline, CDR1 SGHTA and CDR2 FQGNSA.

This clone was detected a few times. The V gene is TRBV20-1, the J gene TRBJ1-1; D might be TRBD1 (5 bases). CDR1 and CDR2 from the germline V gene are DFQATT and SNEGSKA (reference sequence). This CDR3 has 11 residues. The V gene lost 5 bases and the J gene lost 8 bases, with 12 bases spanning the gap. This CDR3 reads CSALLQVEAFF. The CDR3 coding sequence is TGCAGTGCTCTTTTACAGGTCGAAGCTTTCTTT.

The table lists this clone with a count of one. J is TRBJ2-6 and V is TRBV15; TRBD1 might be the D (6 bases). The CDR3 consists of 19 residues. Trimming removed 2 bases from V and 3 bases from J, with 20 bases in between. Looked up from germline, CDR1 is LNHNV and CDR2 is YYDKDF (reference sequence). The CDR3 region is CATSRPVGTLVDGANVLTF. The CDR3 DNA reads TGTGCCACCAGCAGACCTGTAGGGACACTCGTCGATGGGGCCAACGTCCTGACTTTC.